What follows are 2 T cell receptor beta chains derived from one specimen sequenced in a study of technical replicates of blood from four donors. Sequencing used immunoSEQ multiplex PCR; TCRdb keeps in-frame clones, though not all of them. Of 70,000 to 95,000 clones listed, 95% to 98% were seen once; the top ten hold around 0.18%. Sequencing was carried out using T cells isolated from PBMCs. These receptors originate from a human donor in good health.

J is TRBJ2-7 and V is TRBV5-1; a possible D gene is TRBD1 (6 bases). This CDR3 contains 15 residues. V lost 1 base and J lost 5, with 16 bases in between. Germline CDR1 SGHRS, CDR2 YFSETQ. The CDR3 loop reads CASSLLQGYANEQYF. DNA for the CDR3: TGCGCCAGCAGCTTGTTACAGGGTTATGCGAACGAGCAGTACTTC.

This chain links TRBV6-1 with TRBJ2-1, with a weak D call TRBD1 (5 bases). V gave up 2 bases and J gave up 4 bases, with 27 bases separating them. CDR1 is MNHNS, CDR2 SASEGT, per germline. The CDR3 is 20 residues long. Here the CDR3 DNA reads TGTGCCAGCAGTGAATCGGTGGTTCGGACAAGGGGATGGGGATACAATGAGCAGTTCTTC. Translating it yields CASSESVVRTRGWGYNEQFF.